The rows below give T cell receptor beta chains drawn from one sample of a study of blood T cell repertoires in COVID-19. The method was immunoSEQ multiplex PCR; TCRdb's version includes in-frame clones alone and lacks a portion of them. The data show over 100,000 clones, 85% seen once. Material: peripheral blood. The receptor source for this set is a man aged 35-49 years with acute or convalescent COVID-19. CDR3s include the opening cysteine and the closing phenylalanine or tryptophan. D genes are given only for firm matches. Clone size is shown for a subset of rows, as once, few, many or a class of expanded clone.

13	TRBD1	.	TRBJ2-1	TRBV3-1/TRBV3-2	CASSRTGRNEQFF	TGTGCCAGCTCTCGGACAGGGAGGAATGAGCAGTTCTTC
15	.	.	TRBJ2-1	TRBV9	CASSVAGNPLNEQFF	TGTGCCAGCAGCGTAGCCGGGAACCCCTTGAATGAGCAGTTCTTC
13	TRBD1	.	TRBJ1-4	TRBV28	CASSLGTEEKLFF	TGTGCCAGCAGTTTGGGGACAGAAGAAAAACTGTTTTTT
15	.	once	TRBJ2-1	TRBV28	CASSPALGAYNEQFF	TGTGCCAGCAGTCCAGCCTTGGGGGCGTACAATGAGCAGTTCTTC
15	TRBD2	.	TRBJ2-1	TRBV6-1	CASSEGTSGRNEQFF	TGTGCCAGCAGTGAAGGGACTAGCGGGAGAAATGAGCAGTTCTTC
14	.	.	TRBJ1-6	TRBV4-1	CASSPGSYNSPLHF	TGCGCCAGCAGCCCCGGCTCCTATAATTCACCCCTCCACTTT
16	.	.	TRBJ2-3	TRBV2	CASGVSGTLTTDTQYF	TGTGCCAGCGGGGTATCCGGGACTCTTACCACAGATACGCAGTATTTT
17	.	.	TRBJ2-3	TRBV9	CASSPNGWRGPTDTQYF	TGTGCCAGCAGCCCAAATGGCTGGCGGGGGCCCACAGATACGCAGTATTTT
16	.	.	TRBJ2-1	TRBV5-1	CASSLGGLPTKNEQFF	TGCGCCAGCAGCTTGGGAGGGCTCCCTACAAAGAATGAGCAGTTCTTC
13	.	.	TRBJ2-5	TRBV4-3	CASSHDRWETQYF	TGCGCCAGCAGCCATGACAGATGGGAGACCCAGTACTTC
15	.	once	TRBJ1-5	TRBV6-6	CASSYGRGSNQPQHF	TGTGCCAGCAGTTACGGACGGGGAAGCAATCAGCCCCAGCATTTT
21	TRBD2	.	TRBJ2-7	TRBV4-1	CASSHEETGTSGSASSYEQYF	TGCGCCAGCAGCCACGAGGAAACCGGGACTAGCGGGAGTGCTAGCTCCTACGAGCAGTACTTC
16	TRBD1	few	TRBJ2-3	TRBV10-3	CAISDPGQGASDTQYF	TGTGCCATCAGTGATCCGGGACAGGGGGCGTCAGATACGCAGTATTTT
16	.	.	TRBJ2-3	TRBV5-5	CASSPMEGGSTDTQYF	TGTGCCAGCAGCCCTATGGAGGGAGGCTCCACAGATACGCAGTATTTT
16	TRBD2	.	TRBJ2-7	TRBV10-3	CAISVGLAGAPYEQYF	TGTGCCATCAGTGTTGGACTAGCGGGTGCCCCCTACGAGCAGTACTTC
12	.	once	TRBJ2-2	TRBV18	CASSLAGGELFF	TGTGCCAGCTCACTCGCCGGCGGGGAGCTGTTTTTT
15	TRBD1	few	TRBJ2-7	TRBV7-3	CASSPRQGATYEQYF	TGTGCCAGCAGCCCTCGACAGGGGGCCACCTACGAGCAGTACTTC
18	TRBD2	.	TRBJ2-1	TRBV3-1/TRBV3-2	CASSQVWWVTSGDNEQFF	TGTGCCAGCAGCCAAGTTTGGTGGGTAACTAGCGGGGACAATGAGCAGTTCTTC
16	.	.	TRBJ2-1	TRBV21-1	CASSKDQRESYNEQFF	TGTGCCAGCAGCAAAGATCAGCGGGAGAGCTACAATGAGCAGTTCTTC
15	.	.	TRBJ2-7	TRBV7-8	CASSLLQGSFYEQYF	TGTGCCAGCAGCTTATTACAGGGCTCCTTCTACGAGCAGTACTTC
14	.	.	TRBJ2-7	TRBV9	CASSVGWGGHEQYF	TGTGCCAGCAGCGTAGGATGGGGGGGCCACGAGCAGTACTTC
16	.	.	TRBJ1-4	TRBV18	CASSTTTGATNEKLFF	TGTGCCAGCTCAACTACGACGGGGGCAACTAATGAAAAACTGTTTTTT
14	.	many	TRBJ2-2	TRBV9	CASSSQPNTGELFF	TGTGCCAGCAGCTCACAGCCGAACACCGGGGAGCTGTTTTTT
14	.	.	TRBJ1-2	TRBV4-1	CASSQETNLYGYTF	TGCGCCAGCAGCCAAGAAACAAACCTCTATGGCTACACCTTC
14	.	.	TRBJ1-6	TRBV19	CASSTTGPNSPLHF	TGTGCCAGTAGTACTACAGGGCCTAATTCACCCCTCCACTTT
16	.	few	TRBJ2-7	TRBV7-6	CASSLPGRGRSYEQYF	TGTGCCAGCAGCTTACCCGGGCGGGGACGCTCCTACGAGCAGTACTTC
14	.	.	TRBJ2-7	TRBV14	CASSQAGTVYEQYF	TGTGCCAGCAGCCAAGCGGGAACTGTCTACGAGCAGTACTTC
12	.	.	TRBJ1-2	TRBV3-1/TRBV3-2	CASSQRSGGYTF	TGTGCCAGCAGCCAAAGATCCGGGGGCTACACCTTC
14	.	few	TRBJ2-5	TRBV2	CASSEMLAPKTQYF	TGTGCCAGCAGTGAAATGCTAGCTCCGAAGACCCAGTACTTC
16	.	.	TRBJ1-3	TRBV6-6	CASSYVQLRSGNTIYF	TGTGCCAGCAGTTACGTACAACTACGCTCTGGAAACACCATATATTTT
15	.	.	TRBJ2-1	TRBV27	CASSFRLNPYNEQFF	TGTGCCAGCAGTTTCCGACTAAACCCCTACAATGAGCAGTTCTTC
13	.	.	TRBJ2-1	TRBV19	CASSIRGPKEQFF	TGTGCCAGTAGTATCCGGGGTCCCAAGGAGCAGTTCTTC
14	TRBD2	.	TRBJ2-3	TRBV9	CASSVGGGESTQYF	TGTGCCAGCAGCGTAGGTGGGGGGGAGAGTACGCAGTATTTT
15	TRBD1	.	TRBJ2-5	TRBV5-6	CASSFPQGAGKTQYF	TGTGCCAGCAGCTTTCCACAGGGGGCTGGAAAGACCCAGTACTTC
13	.	few	TRBJ1-5	TRBV3-1/TRBV3-2	CASSQDLGGTQHF	TGTGCCAGCAGCCAAGATTTGGGAGGAACCCAGCATTTT
12	.	.	TRBJ1-6	TRBV25-1	CASSRRGSPLHF	TGTGCCAGCAGTCGCCGGGGGTCACCCCTCCACTTT
10	TRBD1	.	TRBJ1-4	TRBV2	CASRQGELFF	TGTGCCAGCAGACAGGGGGAACTGTTTTTT
14	.	.	TRBJ1-1	TRBV7-3	CASSPRGGFSEAFF	TGTGCCAGCAGCCCTCGTGGGGGGTTTTCTGAAGCTTTCTTT
15	.	.	TRBJ1-5	TRBV6-1	CASSEVGLGGEPQHF	TGTGCCAGCAGTGAAGTAGGTCTTGGGGGGGAGCCCCAGCATTTT
14	.	.	TRBJ1-1	TRBV29-1	CSVDVPGGYTEAFF	TGCAGCGTTGATGTCCCAGGAGGCTACACTGAAGCTTTCTTT
14	.	once	TRBJ1-1	TRBV11-2	CASSLNGVDSEAFF	TGTGCCAGCAGCTTAAACGGAGTGGACAGTGAAGCTTTCTTT
16	.	.	TRBJ2-1	TRBV9	CASSASAHTAYNEQFF	TGTGCCAGCAGCGCGTCTGCTCATACGGCCTACAATGAGCAGTTCTTC
15	TRBD2	.	TRBJ2-2	TRBV7-3	CASSFEGGRTGELFF	TGTGCCAGCAGCTTTGAGGGAGGGCGTACCGGGGAGCTGTTTTTT
17	TRBD1	.	TRBJ2-7	TRBV7-6	CASSLGPGDRGTYEQYF	TGTGCCAGCAGCTTAGGACCCGGGGACAGGGGGACCTACGAGCAGTACTTC
13	TRBD1	.	TRBJ1-1	TRBV10-2	CASKGQLNTEAFF	TGCGCCAGCAAGGGACAGCTGAACACTGAAGCTTTCTTT
14	.	.	TRBJ2-6	TRBV2	CASSGGSGANVLTF	TGTGCCAGCAGCGGGGGCTCTGGGGCCAACGTCCTGACTTTC